The sequence of this TCR beta chain was determined in a study of cytomegalovirus exposure and HLA in healthy donors. Study-wide results and caveats: The study carried out a later analysis of TCR beta sequences. It associated approximately 16,000 of them with specific HLA alleles at a false discovery rate of 0.05. Most TCR sequences were rare, but some public TCRs occurred in many donors. Across donors, sequencing depth was assumed by presence/absence analyses to be roughly uniform.

The PCR ran on 60 Vbeta and 13 Jbeta primers. The table came from immunoSEQ multiplex PCR; TCRdb's copy has only in-frame clones and leaves some out. This sample has 95,000 to 110,000 clones; around 9.1% occur once, and the top ten carry approximately 6.1%. As regards this clone: The antigen is unknown.

CDR1 is MGHDK and CDR2 is SYGVNS in the germline V gene. Trimming cost V 4 bases and J 7 bases, with 10 bases left between them. The CDR3 has 12 residues. This TCR came from a middle-aged man in good health and CMV-seropositive. Sequenced material: PBMCs. The chain recombines TRBV25-1 with TRBJ1-2; D gene ambiguous. The CDR3 reads CASSVPSVGYTF. Here the CDR3 DNA reads TGTGCCAGCAGTGTTCCCTCGGTTGGCTACACCTTC.